A single sample gave rise to the 32 T cell receptor beta chains below, sequenced in a study of blood T cell repertoires in COVID-19. Method: immunoSEQ multiplex PCR; TCRdb's copy keeps in-frame clones and lacks some. The sample contains some 120,000 clones, around 78% of which appear only once. Specimen: peripheral blood. The receptors stem from a man aged 25-40 years with acute or convalescent COVID-19.

V gene TRBV5-6 combines with J gene TRBJ2-4, with 7 bases identical to TRBD2. V lost 3 bases and J lost 7; bases outside the gene matches: 4. Germline V gene data show CDR1 as SGHDT and CDR2 as YYEEEE. The CDR3 is 13 amino acids. In DNA form, the CDR3 reads TGTGCCAGCAGCTGGTCTAGCGGCAACATTCAGTACTTC. Translating it yields CASSWSSGNIQYF. Full variable domain (remainder filled in from reference TRBV5-6 and TRBJ2-4): DAGVTQSPTHLIKTRGQQVTLRCSPKSGHDTVSWYQQALGQGPQFIFQYYEEEERQRGNFPDRFSGHQFPNYSSELNVNALLLGDSALYLCASSWSSGNIQYFGAGTRLSVL.

The chain links TRBV2 to TRBJ2-1; D is perhaps TRBD2 (6 bases). The CDR3 spans 13 residues. V gave up 6 bases and J gave up 6 bases, with 12 bases separating them. Germline CDR1 SNHLY, CDR2 FYNNEI. The CDR3 sequence is CASSRDSVNEQFF. The CDR3 coding sequence is TGTGCCAGCAGCCGGGACTCCGTCAATGAGCAGTTCTTC.

The chain employs TRBV10-2 and TRBJ2-1; D not resolved. The CDR3 has 14 amino acids. Germline V gene data show CDR1 as WSHSY and CDR2 as SAAADI. The germline V and J ends were trimmed by 3 bases and 9 bases, with 15 bases remaining between them. The CDR3 region is CASSEPRTRVEQFF. As DNA, the CDR3 is TGCGCCAGCAGTGAACCCCGTACGCGAGTTGAGCAGTTCTTC.

The chain combines TRBV18 with TRBJ2-3; 13 bases fit TRBD2. Germline CDR1 is KGHSH and CDR2 is LQKENI. The length of the CDR3 is 17 residues. Unmatched junction bases numbered 12, after V lost 5 bases and J lost 7 bases. This CDR3 reads CASSAPLAGGQLYTQYF. CDR3 in DNA: TGTGCCAGCTCAGCCCCACTAGCGGGGGGGCAGCTATATACGCAGTATTTT.

The chain uses TRBV12-3 or TRBV12-4 and TRBJ1-3, with D maybe TRBD1 (6 bases). The CDR3 contains 12 residues. Trimming shortened V by 5 bases and J by 11 bases, and 13 bases separated the two germline ends. The CDR3 DNA reads TGTGCCAGCAGTAAGACAGGAGCTCCCATATATTTT. Translating it yields CASSKTGAPIYF.

J is TRBJ2-4 and V is TRBV7-3; D ambiguous. Between the trimmed V and J ends, which lost 4 bases and 0 bases, there was a span of 7 bases. The length of the CDR3 is 14 residues. Per germline, CDR1 SGHTA and CDR2 FQGTGA. Here the CDR3 DNA reads TGTGCCAGCAGCTCCCGTCGAGCCAAAAACATTCAGTACTTC. It translates to CASSSRRAKNIQYF.

V and J are TRBV10-3 and TRBJ2-1, with 9 bases fitting TRBD2. Per the germline V gene, CDR1 is ENHRY and CDR2 is SYGVKD. The length of the CDR3 is 15 residues. J lost 4 bases, V lost 7 bases, and 8 bases had no gene match. The CDR3 nucleotides are TGTGCCATCACTGCAGCGGGGGGCCTTTACAATGAGCAGTTCTTC. Translating gives CAITAAGGLYNEQFF.

The rearrangement links TRBV27 to TRBJ1-4, with a tentative D call TRBD1 (6 bases). V lost 6 bases, J lost 0 bases, and 17 bases lay in between. In germline, CDR1 is MNHEY, CDR2 SMNVEV (reference sequence). The length of the CDR3 is 17 residues. In nucleotides, the CDR3 is TGTGCCAGCAGCCCCCGGGCAGGGGCCGCAACTAATGAAAAACTGTTTTTT. Its translation is CASSPRAGAATNEKLFF. Looking up the rest from reference TRBV27 and TRBJ1-4 gives the full variable domain: EAQVTQNPRYLITVTGKKLTVTCSQNMNHEYMSWYRQDPGLGLRQIYYSMNVEVTDKGDVPEGYKVSRKEKRNFPLILESPSPNQTSLYFCASSPRAGAATNEKLFFGSGTQLSVL.

The V call is TRBV10-3, the J call TRBJ2-3; no clear D gene. This CDR3 comprises 13 residues. The germline V gene has CDR1 ENHRY and CDR2 SYGVKD. V was trimmed by 5 bases and J by 4 bases, leaving 10 bases between them. The CDR3 loop is CAISTRSPDTQYF. In DNA, the CDR3 is TGTGCCATCAGTACGAGAAGCCCAGATACGCAGTATTTT.

This clone was recorded a few times. The chain has TRBV4-3 and TRBJ2-7; 10 bases are shared with TRBD1. V was pared by 0 bases and J by 3 bases, with 5 bases of the junction left unmatched. The CDR3 extends over 16 amino acids. Looked up from germline, CDR1 is LGHNA and CDR2 is YSLEER. In DNA, the CDR3 is TGCGCCAGCAGCCAAGATCGGACAGGGGGGAGCTACGAGCAGTACTTC. Its translation is CASSQDRTGGSYEQYF.

V gene TRBV6-4 combines with J gene TRBJ1-5; TRBD1 is a possible D gene (6 bases). Trimming pared 6 bases from V and 14 bases from J, leaving 14 bases between. CDR3 length: 11 residues. Germline V gene sequence: CDR1 MRHNA, CDR2 SNTAGT. The CDR3 DNA sequence: TGTGCCAGCAGAAACAGGGTCCAAGAGCATTTT. This translates into CASRNRVQEHF.

This clone was picked up a small number of times. The chain joins TRBV7-9 to TRBJ1-4; D gene ambiguous. Trimming cost V 1 base and J 6 bases, with 3 bases left between them. Germline loops: CDR1 SEHNR, CDR2 FQNEAQ (reference sequence). There are 12 residues in the CDR3. The DNA of the CDR3 is TGTGCCAGCAGCTTAGGAGATGAAAAACTGTTTTTT. This sequence encodes CASSLGDEKLFF. The full variable domain, in which reference TRBV7-9 and TRBJ1-4 provide the parts outside the CDR3, is DTGVSQNPRHKITKRGQNVTFRCDPISEHNRLYWYRQTLGQGPEFLTYFQNEAQLEKSRLLSDRFSAERPKGSFSTLEIQRTEQGDSAMYLCASSLGDEKLFFGSGTQLSVL.

This chain connects TRBV6-4 to TRBJ1-1; tentative D call: TRBD1 (6 bases). Between the trimmed V and J ends, which lost 5 bases and 6 bases, there was a span of 13 bases. The CDR3 consists of 13 residues. In germline, CDR1 is MRHNA, CDR2 SNTAGT. DNA of the CDR3: TGTGCCAGCAGTTCAGGGGAGCGCGCTGAAGCTTTCTTT. The encoded protein is CASSSGERAEAFF.

The rearrangement uses TRBV7-2 and TRBJ2-7, with 8 bases aligning to TRBD2. This CDR3 spans 15 amino acids. J was trimmed by 2 bases and V by 2 bases; bases with no gene match: 5. Germline V gene data show CDR1 as SGHTA and CDR2 as FQGNSA. The CDR3 loop is CASSLTSGGTYEQYF. CDR3 nucleotides: TGTGCCAGCAGCTTAACCAGCGGGGGAACCTACGAGCAGTACTTC. Variable domain in full (rest from reference TRBV7-2 and TRBJ2-7): GAGVSQSPSNKVTEKGKDVELRCDPISGHTALYWYRQSLGQGLEFLIYFQGNSAPDKSGLPSDRFSAERTGGSVSTLTIQRTQQEDSAVYLCASSLTSGGTYEQYFGPGTRLTVT.

The chain employs TRBV12-3 or TRBV12-4 and TRBJ1-5; a weak D match, TRBD1 (6 bases). Deletions cut 5 bases from V and 4 bases from J, with 9 bases between. This CDR3 spans 13 amino acids. The CDR3 region is CASSTGINQPQHF. As DNA, the CDR3 is TGTGCCAGCAGTACAGGGATAAATCAGCCCCAGCATTTT.

This clone was seen once. The gene calls are TRBV9 and TRBJ2-6; D unclear. V was cut by 5 bases and J by 4 bases, with 13 bases left in between. This CDR3 is built from 15 residues. The germline CDR1 and CDR2 sequences are SGDLS and YYNGEE. The CDR3 region is CASRFSLYGANVLTF. CDR3 coding DNA: TGTGCCAGCAGATTTAGCCTTTACGGGGCCAACGTCCTGACTTTC.

There are a few counts of this clone. This chain uses TRBV28 with TRBJ1-5; 7 nucleotides agree with TRBD1. J lost 2 bases, V lost 6 bases, and 10 bases had no gene match. Germline-derived CDR1 and CDR2 are MDHEN and SYDVKM. The CDR3 covers 16 residues. In DNA form, the CDR3 reads TGTGCCAGCAGCCGACCCCCCGGGACAGGCAATCAGCCCCAGCATTTT. Its protein is CASSRPPGTGNQPQHF.

This rearrangement joins TRBV6-1 to TRBJ1-2; maybe TRBD1 (5 bases). This CDR3 region has 15 residues. Germline values: CDR1 MNHNS, CDR2 SASEGT. V was trimmed by 1 base and J by 4 bases, leaving 13 bases between them. The CDR3, as DNA: TGTGCCAGCAGTGAAGAGGGGAGGGGAATCTATGGCTACACCTTC. Translating gives CASSEEGRGIYGYTF.

The chain joins TRBV6-5 to TRBJ2-2; TRBD1 agrees at 9 bases. The ends lost 6 bases at V and 4 bases at J; junction bases unmatched: 3. The CDR3 runs 14 residues. Germline CDR1 reads MNHEY; CDR2 reads SVGAGI. The CDR3: CASRETGGTGELFF. DNA of the CDR3: TGTGCCAGCAGGGAGACAGGGGGCACCGGGGAGCTGTTTTTT.

This clone was found many times. This chain uses TRBV5-1 with TRBJ1-3; no firm D call. The CDR3 extends over 16 amino acids. V lost 4 bases and J lost 0, with 14 bases in between. CDR1 is SGHRS, CDR2 YFSETQ, per germline. In DNA, the CDR3 is TGCGCCAGCAGCCTTTACAGCAAAACCTCTGGAAACACCATATATTTT. This translates into CASSLYSKTSGNTIYF.

The J gene is TRBJ2-1, the V gene TRBV4-1; TRBD1 matches 8 bases. CDR1 and CDR2 (germline): MGHRA, YSYEKL. With V trimmed by 8 bases and J by 6 bases, 9 bases remained unmatched. The CDR3 runs 14 residues. CDR3 bases: TGCGCCAGCGCGAGCCCAACAGGGGGCAATGAGCAGTTCTTC. Translation: CASASPTGGNEQFF.

The genes are TRBV7-6 and TRBJ2-1; TRBD2 matches 16 bases. J lost 8 bases, V lost 5 bases, and 9 bases had no gene match. Germline values: CDR1 SGHVS, CDR2 FNYEAQ. The CDR3 has 17 residues. The chain's CDR3 is CASSKGTSGGALDEQFF. The CDR3 region has the DNA TGTGCCAGCAGCAAAGGGACTAGCGGGGGGGCCTTGGATGAGCAGTTCTTC.

The rearrangement joins TRBV11-2 to TRBJ2-2; 10 nucleotides agree with TRBD2. Germline CDR1 SGHAT, CDR2 FQNNGV. The V segment lost 5 bases and the J segment 5 bases; nucleotides outside the gene matches: 14. This CDR3 spans 18 amino acids. CDR3 region: CASSIPKHGLAETGELFF. In DNA, the CDR3 is TGTGCCAGCAGCATCCCTAAGCACGGACTAGCGGAAACCGGGGAGCTGTTTTTT.

A single count supports this clone. In DNA, the CDR3 is TGTGCCAGCTCAGCGACGGAACACACCGGGGAGCTGTTTTTT. Its translation: CASSATEHTGELFF. The chain joins TRBV7-6 to TRBJ2-2, with no clear D. V lost 8 bases and J 3 bases, leaving 13 bases between the germline ends. The CDR3 contains 14 residues. CDR1 and CDR2 from the germline V gene are SGHVS and FNYEAQ.

This chain connects TRBV5-1 to TRBJ1-2, with D perhaps matching TRBD1 (6 bases). Per germline, CDR1 SGHRS and CDR2 YFSETQ. The germline V and J ends were trimmed by 4 bases and 2 bases, with 15 bases remaining between them. This CDR3 is built from 15 residues. CDR3 in DNA: TGCGCCAGCAGCCCGGGGACGGGGACAAACTATGGCTACACCTTC. This codes for CASSPGTGTNYGYTF.

The rearrangement joins TRBV6-6 to TRBJ1-2, with 12 bases identical to TRBD1. There are 16 residues in the CDR3. The germline V gene encodes CDR1 MNHNY and CDR2 SVGAGI (reference sequence). With 7 bases clipped from V and 7 bases from J, the junction kept 13 bases outside the gene matches. The CDR3 region is CASKSGQGARFAGYTF. The CDR3 nucleotides read TGTGCCAGCAAATCGGGACAGGGGGCAAGGTTTGCTGGCTACACCTTC.

The CDR3 spells CASTKGGGEETQYF. Here the CDR3 DNA reads TGCGCCAGCACCAAGGGAGGGGGGGAGGAGACCCAGTACTTC. The chain couples TRBV5-1 to TRBJ2-5; the D gene is possibly TRBD2 (7 bases). Germline V gene sequence: CDR1 SGHRS, CDR2 YFSETQ. The CDR3 consists of 14 residues. The V gene lost 6 bases and the J gene lost 5 bases, with 17 bases spanning the gap.

The chain uses TRBV19 and TRBJ1-1, with a weak D call TRBD1 (6 bases). V was cut by 7 bases and J by 6 bases, with 9 bases left in between. The CDR3 covers 11 residues. Germline CDR1 LNHDA, CDR2 SQIVND (reference sequence). The CDR3 reads CASNGGPEAFF. CDR3 in DNA: TGTGCCAGTAACGGGGGGCCTGAAGCTTTCTTT. Supplemented by reference TRBV19 and TRBJ1-1, the full variable domain reads DGGITQSPKYLFRKEGQNVTLSCEQNLNHDAMYWYRQDPGQGLRLIYYSQIVNDFQKGDIAEGYSVSREKKESFPLTVTSAQKNPTAFYLCASNGGPEAFFGQGTRLTVV.

The CDR3 loop is CASSPGQGGSYEQYV. In DNA, the CDR3 is TGTGCCAGTAGTCCGGGACAGGGGGGATCCTACGAGCAGTACGTC. This chain links TRBV19 with TRBJ2-7; the match to TRBD1 covers 11 bases. In germline, CDR1 is LNHDA, CDR2 SQIVND (reference sequence). This CDR3 spans 15 amino acids. The V segment lost 5 bases and the J segment 1 base; nucleotides outside the gene matches: 4.

The gene calls are TRBV5-1 and TRBJ2-7; 8 nucleotides line up with TRBD1. The germline gives CDR1 SGHRS, CDR2 YFSETQ. The CDR3 has 13 residues. Losses at the gene ends were 2 bases for V and 4 bases for J; bases not matched to a gene: 2. This chain's CDR3 is CASSFTGGYEQYF. In DNA, the CDR3 is TGCGCCAGCAGCTTTACAGGGGGGTACGAGCAGTACTTC.

The count of this clone is one. The chain is built from TRBV5-1 and TRBJ2-5; 7 nucleotides match TRBD1. This CDR3 is 14 amino acids long. CDR1 and CDR2 (germline): SGHRS, YFSETQ. The V gene end was trimmed by 4 bases and the J gene end by 1 base; junction bases not matched to a gene: 4. CDR3 sequence reads: CASSLGQPQETQYF. The CDR3 DNA reads TGCGCCAGCAGCCTGGGACAGCCCCAAGAGACCCAGTACTTC.

J is TRBJ2-3 and V is TRBV12-3 or TRBV12-4, with D hard to call. Trimming cost V 6 bases and J 4 bases, with 8 bases left between them. The CDR3 is made up of 12 amino acids. This CDR3 reads CASSFPADTQYF. The DNA of the CDR3 is TGTGCCAGCAGCTTCCCGGCAGATACGCAGTATTTT.